These 5 T cell receptor beta chains originate from one sample sequenced in a study of blood T cell repertoires in COVID-19. The assay was immunoSEQ multiplex PCR, and TCRdb's table has in-frame clones only and misses some. This repertoire shows about 480,000 clones, 70% to 90% found once; its top ten account for nearly 2%. Sequenced: PBMCs or T cells enriched from blood (not recorded which). These receptors came from a woman aged 18 to 35 with acute COVID-19.

V usage is TRBV20-1 and J usage is TRBJ2-7, with D maybe TRBD2 (5 bases). CDR3 size: 15 residues. CDR1 and CDR2 from the germline V gene are DFQATT and SNEGSKA (reference sequence). Trimming took 3 bases from V and 3 from J, leaving 18 bases between them. The CDR3 DNA follows: TGCAGTGCTAGTTGGATAGCGAGTCTTCACTACGAGCAGTACTTC. It translates to CSASWIASLHYEQYF.

This chain joins TRBV5-4 and TRBJ2-3; 7 bases are shared with TRBD1. The CDR3 covers 13 residues. Trimming took 2 bases from V and 4 from J; bases not matched to a gene: 1. Germline V gene sequence: CDR1 SGHNT, CDR2 YYREEE (reference sequence). CDR3 in amino acids: CASSLGGADTQYF. The CDR3 nucleotides are TGTGCCAGCAGCTTAGGGGGCGCAGATACGCAGTATTTT. The variable domain in full, completed from reference TRBV5-4 and TRBJ2-3, reads ETGVTQSPTHLIKTRGQQVTLRCSSQSGHNTVSWYQQALGQGPQFIFQYYREEENGRGNFPPRFSGLQFPNYSSELNVNALELDDSALYLCASSLGGADTQYFGPGTRLTVL.

The chain combines TRBV5-6 with TRBJ1-2; unclear D gene. The CDR3 covers 16 residues. Trimming cost V 5 bases and J 6 bases, with 23 bases left between them. The germline CDR1 and CDR2 sequences are SGHDT and YYEEEE. The CDR3 coding sequence is TGTGCCAGCAGACCTGAGGAGGGCAGGCTTCCTCATGGCTACACCTTC. Translation: CASRPEEGRLPHGYTF.

The chain recombines TRBV2 with TRBJ1-2, with D possibly matching TRBD1 (5 bases). Germline-derived CDR1 and CDR2 are SNHLY and FYNNEI. Trimming removed 3 bases at V and 4 bases at J, with 9 bases between. There are 13 residues in the CDR3. The CDR3 sequence is CASSDGDSYGYTF. The CDR3 coding sequence is TGTGCCAGCAGTGACGGGGACTCCTATGGCTACACCTTC.

This chain links TRBV5-4 with TRBJ2-7; 10 bases line up with TRBD2. The V gene's germline CDR1 is SGHNT and CDR2 YYREEE (reference sequence). Germline trimming cut 0 bases from V and 6 bases from J; bases unmatched to any gene: 3. The CDR3 contains 14 residues. DNA of the CDR3: TGTGCCAGCAGCTTGGGGCTAGCGGGAGCCGAGCAGTACTTC. Protein sequence: CASSLGLAGAEQYF. Using reference TRBV5-4 and TRBJ2-7 for the parts outside the CDR3, the full variable domain is ETGVTQSPTHLIKTRGQQVTLRCSSQSGHNTVSWYQQALGQGPQFIFQYYREEENGRGNFPPRFSGLQFPNYSSELNVNALELDDSALYLCASSLGLAGAEQYFGPGTRLTVT.